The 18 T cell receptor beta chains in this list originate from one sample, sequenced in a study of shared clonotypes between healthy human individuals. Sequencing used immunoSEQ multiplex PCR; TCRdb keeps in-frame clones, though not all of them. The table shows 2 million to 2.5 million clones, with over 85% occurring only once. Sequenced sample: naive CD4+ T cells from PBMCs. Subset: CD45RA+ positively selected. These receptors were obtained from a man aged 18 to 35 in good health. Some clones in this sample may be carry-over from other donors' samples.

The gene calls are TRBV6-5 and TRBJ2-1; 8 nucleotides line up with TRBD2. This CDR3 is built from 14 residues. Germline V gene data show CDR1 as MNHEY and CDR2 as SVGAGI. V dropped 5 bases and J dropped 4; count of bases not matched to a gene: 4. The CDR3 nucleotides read TGTGCCAGCAGTCCCACGGGGGGGTACAATGAGCAGTTCTTC. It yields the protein CASSPTGGYNEQFF.

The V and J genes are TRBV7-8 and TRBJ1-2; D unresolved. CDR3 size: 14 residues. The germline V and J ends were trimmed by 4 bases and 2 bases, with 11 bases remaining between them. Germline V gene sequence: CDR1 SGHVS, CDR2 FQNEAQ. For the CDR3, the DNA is TGTGCCAGCAGCTCTAGGGCCTTAAACTATGGCTACACCTTC. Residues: CASSSRALNYGYTF.

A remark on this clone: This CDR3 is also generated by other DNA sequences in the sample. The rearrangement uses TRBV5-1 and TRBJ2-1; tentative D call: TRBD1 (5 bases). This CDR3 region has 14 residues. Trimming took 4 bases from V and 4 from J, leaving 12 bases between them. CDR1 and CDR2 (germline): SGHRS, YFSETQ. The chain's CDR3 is CASSLLTVYNEQFF. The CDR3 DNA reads TGCGCCAGCAGCCTGCTGACAGTATACAATGAGCAGTTCTTC.

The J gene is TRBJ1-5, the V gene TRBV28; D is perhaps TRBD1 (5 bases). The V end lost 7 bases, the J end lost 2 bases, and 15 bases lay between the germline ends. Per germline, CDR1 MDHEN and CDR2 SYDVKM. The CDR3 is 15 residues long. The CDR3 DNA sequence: TGTGCCAGCATCCAGGACGGGGGACGCAATCAGCCCCAGCATTTT. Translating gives CASIQDGGRNQPQHF.

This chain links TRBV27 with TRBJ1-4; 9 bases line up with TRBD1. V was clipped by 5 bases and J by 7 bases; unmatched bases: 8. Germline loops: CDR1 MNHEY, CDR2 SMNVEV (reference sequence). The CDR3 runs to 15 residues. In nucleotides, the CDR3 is TGTGCCAGCAGTGCGCGGACAGGGGCGGGTGAAAAACTGTTTTTT. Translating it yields CASSARTGAGEKLFF.

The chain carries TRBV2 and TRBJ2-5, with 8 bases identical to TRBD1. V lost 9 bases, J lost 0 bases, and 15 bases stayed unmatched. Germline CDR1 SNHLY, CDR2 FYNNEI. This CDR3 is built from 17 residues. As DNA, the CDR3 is TGTGCCAGAACTGGACAGGGAGGCCAGATCTACCAAGAGACCCAGTACTTC. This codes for CARTGQGGQIYQETQYF.

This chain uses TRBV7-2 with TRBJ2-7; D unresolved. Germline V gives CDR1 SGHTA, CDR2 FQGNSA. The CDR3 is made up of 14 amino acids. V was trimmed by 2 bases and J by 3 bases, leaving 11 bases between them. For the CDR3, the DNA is TGTGCCAGCAGCTTAAGCCGGTGGGTCTACGAGCAGTACTTC. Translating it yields CASSLSRWVYEQYF.

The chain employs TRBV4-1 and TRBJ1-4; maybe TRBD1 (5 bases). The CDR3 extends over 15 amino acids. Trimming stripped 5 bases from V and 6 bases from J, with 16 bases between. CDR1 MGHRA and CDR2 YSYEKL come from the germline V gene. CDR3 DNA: TGCGCCAGCAGCGCACAGGCGGGAGCTGATGAAAAACTGTTTTTT. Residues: CASSAQAGADEKLFF.

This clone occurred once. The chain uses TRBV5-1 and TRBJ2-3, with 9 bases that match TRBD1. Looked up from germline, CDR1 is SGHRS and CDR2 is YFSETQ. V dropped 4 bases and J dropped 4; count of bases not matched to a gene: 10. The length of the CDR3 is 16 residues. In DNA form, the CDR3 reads TGCGCCAGCAGCATCACAGGGGGCGTTCTTGCAGATACGCAGTATTTT. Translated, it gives CASSITGGVLADTQYF.

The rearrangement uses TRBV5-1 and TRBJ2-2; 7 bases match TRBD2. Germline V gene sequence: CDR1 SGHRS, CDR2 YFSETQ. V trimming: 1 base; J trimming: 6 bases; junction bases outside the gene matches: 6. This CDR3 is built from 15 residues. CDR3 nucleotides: TGCGCCAGCAGCTTGAGCGGGGCGGTCCCCGGGGAGCTGTTTTTT. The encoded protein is CASSLSGAVPGELFF.

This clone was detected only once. The CDR3 region is CASSLAPGLGNTEAFF. The CDR3, as DNA: TGCGCCAGCAGCTTGGCCCCGGGGCTCGGGAACACTGAAGCTTTCTTT. V usage is TRBV5-1 and J usage is TRBJ1-1, with D maybe TRBD1 (5 bases). CDR3 length equals 16 residues. Trimming took 0 bases from V and 1 from J, leaving 13 bases between them. The germline V gene has CDR1 SGHRS and CDR2 YFSETQ. Filled out from reference TRBV5-1 and TRBJ1-1, the complete variable domain reads KAGVTQTPRYLIKTRGQQVTLSCSPISGHRSVSWYQQTPGQGLQFLFEYFSETQRNKGNFPGRFSGRQFSNSRSEMNVSTLELGDSALYLCASSLAPGLGNTEAFFGQGTRLTVV.

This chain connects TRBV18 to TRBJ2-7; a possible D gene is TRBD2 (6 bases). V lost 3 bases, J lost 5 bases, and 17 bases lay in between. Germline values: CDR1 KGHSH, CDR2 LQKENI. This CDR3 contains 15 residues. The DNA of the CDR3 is TGTGCCAGCTCACCGGGGACGGGGGTCGGGAACGAGCAGTACTTC. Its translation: CASSPGTGVGNEQYF.

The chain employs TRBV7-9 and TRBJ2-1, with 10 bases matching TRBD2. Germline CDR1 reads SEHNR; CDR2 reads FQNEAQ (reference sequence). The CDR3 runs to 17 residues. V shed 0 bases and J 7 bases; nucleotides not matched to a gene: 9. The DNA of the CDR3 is TGTGCCAGCAGCTTAGCGGCCAGCGGGAGGGCCCGTAATGAGCAGTTCTTC. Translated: CASSLAASGRARNEQFF.

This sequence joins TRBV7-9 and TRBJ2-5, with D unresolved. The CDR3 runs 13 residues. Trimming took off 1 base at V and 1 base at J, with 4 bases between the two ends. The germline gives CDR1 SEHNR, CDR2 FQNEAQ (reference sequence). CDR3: CASSLVPQETQYF. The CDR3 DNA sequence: TGTGCCAGCAGCTTAGTTCCCCAAGAGACCCAGTACTTC.

In nucleotides, the CDR3 is TGTGCCACCAGCAGAGATCTTCTTAACTATGGCTACACCTTC. This translates into CATSRDLLNYGYTF. The chain employs TRBV15 and TRBJ1-2, with unresolved D. Trimming removed 0 bases from V and 1 base from J, with 6 bases in between. Germline V CDR1 and CDR2: LNHNV, YYDKDF (reference sequence). CDR3 length: 14 amino acids. Based on the CDR3 plus reference TRBV15 and TRBJ1-2, the full variable domain is DAMVIQNPRYQVTQFGKPVTLSCSQTLNHNVMYWYQQKSSQAPKLLFHYYDKDFNNEADTPDNFQSRRPNTSFCFLDIRSPGLGDTAMYLCATSRDLLNYGYTFGSGTRLTVV.

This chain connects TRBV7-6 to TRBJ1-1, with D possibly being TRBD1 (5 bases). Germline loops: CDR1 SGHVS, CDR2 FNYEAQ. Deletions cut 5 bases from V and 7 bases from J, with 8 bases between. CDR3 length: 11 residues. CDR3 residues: CASSLGDEAFF. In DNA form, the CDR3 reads TGTGCCAGCAGCCTAGGGGATGAAGCTTTCTTT. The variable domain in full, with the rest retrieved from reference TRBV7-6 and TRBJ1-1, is GAGVSQSPRYKVTKRGQDVALRCDPISGHVSLYWYRQALGQGPEFLTYFNYEAQQDKSGLPNDRFSAERPEGSISTLTIQRTEQRDSAMYRCASSLGDEAFFGQGTRLTVV.

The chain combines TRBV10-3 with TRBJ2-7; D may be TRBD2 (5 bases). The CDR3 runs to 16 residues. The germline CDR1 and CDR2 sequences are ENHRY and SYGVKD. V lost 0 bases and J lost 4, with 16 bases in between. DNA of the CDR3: TGTGCCATCAGTGAGTCGCTTGGACTGGCGAAGTACGAGCAGTACTTC. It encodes CAISESLGLAKYEQYF.

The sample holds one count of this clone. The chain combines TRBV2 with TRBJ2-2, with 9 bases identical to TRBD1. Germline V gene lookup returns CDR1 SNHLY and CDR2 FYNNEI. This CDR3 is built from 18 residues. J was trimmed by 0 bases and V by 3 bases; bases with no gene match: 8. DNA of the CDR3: TGTGCCAGCAGTGAGGGTTTGGGACAGGGTTCGAACACCGGGGAGCTGTTTTTT. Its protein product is CASSEGLGQGSNTGELFF.